What follows describes a single T cell receptor (beta chain). Its antigen remains unidentified. The input lacks base qualities; no much larger clone sits a single base away. Survey sequencing of tumors used two replicates per sample, and the tumor libraries mostly started from 4.5 to 5.5 ug of input genomic DNA. The immunoSEQ hsTCRbeta kit was used to prepare TCRbeta libraries, following the manufacturer's instructions. The finished libraries were brought together in one pool at roughly 3 nM, which was then read using an Illumina NovaSeq 6000 S4 flow cell. As for the authors' bioinformatics: The immunoSEQ Analyzer handled quality control and preprocessing of the raw data. The analysis was limited to productive rearrangements, and each clonotype was defined by a unique CDR3 amino acid sequence. Repertoire clonality was estimated as the Gini-Simpson index, computed with the R package tcR. Gini indices were compared with Student's t test, and associations with tumor size change were assessed by Pearson correlation. As stored in TCRdb, this immuneACCESS dataset retains in-frame rearrangements with V and J assigned. A fraction of the clones does not appear; measured against another copy, unresolved V genes explain less than half of the discrepancy, and the remainder lacks a known reason. That table is the source of V, J and clone size, and D and trimming were worked out from the DNA. Counted in this sample were over 10,000 clones; less than 70% of them appeared once. The ten largest account for more than 10% of the sample.

V is clipped by 6 bases and J by 7 bases, and the sequence between their germline boundaries is 21 bases long. There are 15 amino acids in the CDR3, from cysteine to phenylalanine inclusive. Left in the record is the CDR3 DNA by itself, 45 bases read in frame from the first base. Based on the germline V gene, the CDR1 and CDR2 sequences are WSHSY and SAAADI. The intended sense of this specimen's time point label: before neoadjuvant nivolumab. Patients were newly diagnosed with stage II-IVA oral cavity squamous cell carcinoma and had received no prior systemic or radiation treatment. The cohort was made up of patients with locally advanced, HPV-negative oral cavity squamous cell carcinoma. The samples were drawn from a longitudinal correlative study tied to a single-arm phase II trial testing neoadjuvant nivolumab in oral cavity squamous cell carcinoma. Subject-matched pre- and post-treatment PBMCs and tumors from three responders and three non-responders underwent genomic DNA-based TCRbeta sequencing. For tumor tissue, genomic DNA extraction relied on the Maxwell RSC DNA from Tissue kit.

The entry originates in a study of neoadjuvant anti-PD-1 for oral cavity cancer listed by TCRdb under 2021. Regarding the research as a whole: Three to four biweekly doses of nivolumab at 3 mg/kg were mostly administered to patients before curative-intent surgical resection. There were 12 patients in the parent correlative cohort, and the response rate was over 25%. Responders were defined as patients with complete response, partial response or stable disease by RECIST 1.1; non-responders were defined as patients with progression. A fourth nivolumab dose was given around day 43 to patients without progression, and definitive surgical resection was performed in those patients on days 50-56. What the study reported, not specific to this receptor: Only a few patients per response group were included in the TCR analyses, and the authors called for validation in larger cohorts. Greater tumor shrinkage was correlated with larger post-treatment sizes of preexisting intratumoral clones, suggesting that expansion of preexisting clones contributed to response. A higher pretreatment blood Treg/Th17 ratio correlated with both higher pretreatment blood TCRbeta clonality and lower post-treatment tumor TCRbeta clonality.

This specimen consisted of tumor tissue, obtained before nivolumab (anti-PD-1) treatment. The receptor was derived from a person between 40 and 79 years old with oral cavity squamous cell carcinoma. The receptor chain draws on TRBV10-2 and TRBJ2-5, with a tentative D gene TRBD2 over 6 matching bases. The base sequence is TGCGCCAGCAGAGAACGGGACTCGGAATGGTGGACCCAGTACTTC. Its product reads: CASRERDSEWWTQYF.